This T cell receptor beta chain stems from a study of blood T cell repertoires in COVID-19 (dated by TCRdb to about 2020). About the study as a whole: Collaborator samples came from the United States, Italy and Spain and covered acute and convalescent phases of COVID-19. The repertoires were made available in a free public database intended to serve as a resource for research on the immune response to SARS-CoV-2. Samples were obtained from the ongoing ImmuneRACE study (first 160 participants) and from over a thousand subjects provided by 6 global collaborators. The material from the prospective study consisted of cDNA or gDNA derived from T cells, B-cell-depleted T cells, or PBMCs. HLA class I and class II types, where available, came from metadata supplied by the sample provider rather than from assay-based typing. Deeply sampled blood TCRbeta repertoires from subjects exposed to, actively infected with, or recovered from COVID-19 were included in the dataset. A de-identified subject ID, COVID-19 status, age in years and sex were almost always included in the sample metadata. The paper as a whole reports these results and caveats: How much clinical and demographic metadata was included differed by source and by participant, and the metadata was provided uncurated.

As for this clone: Its antigen specificity is not known. Per-base qualities were not stored, and no clone one base away is much larger.

The germline V gene specifies SGHTA as CDR1 and FQGNSA as CDR2. The V and J ends are trimmed by 4 bases and 1 base, leaving 7 bases between them. The cysteine opens and the phenylalanine closes a CDR3 of 13 amino acids. The DNA shown is the 39-base CDR3, in frame from base 1. Whole blood was collected in K2EDTA tubes by collaborating institutions according to the institutions' own protocols. For TCRbeta analysis, collaborators shipped samples as frozen whole blood, isolated PBMCs, or DNA extracted from either of those sample types. The immunoSEQ Assay, a bias-controlled multiplex PCR, was used to amplify TCRbeta CDR3 regions from genomic DNA. On the authors' methods: The number of nucleated cells in each sample was estimated by amplification of reference gene primers within the assay. To quantify the absolute abundance of each unique TCRbeta CDR3 rearrangement, sequence reads were collapsed and filtered. For each sample, productive Simpson clonality was calculated as the square root of Simpson's diversity index over productive rearrangements. TCRdb took over this immuneACCESS table, retaining in-frame rearrangements with V and J assigned. Such tables are incomplete; in checked studies, under half of the missing clones stem from an unresolved V gene, and the remainder is unexplained. V, J and clone size reflect that table, while D and trimming were determined from the DNA. The sample data list roughly 72,000 clones, and 88% of these were observed just once. Under 55% of the sample lies in the top ten.

The receptor comes from a human donor in a cohort sampled during active COVID-19. Recombination connected TRBV7-2 to TRBJ2-5; TRBD2 is possibly the D segment (5 matching bases). Input material: peripheral blood. The bases are TGTGCCAGCAGCTACGGGGTCCAAGAGACCCAGTACTTC. This is translated as CASSYGVQETQYF. The variable domain in full, with residues beyond the CDR3 obtained from the reference TRBV7-2 and TRBJ2-5 genes, is GAGVSQSPSNKVTEKGKDVELRCDPISGHTALYWYRQSLGQGLEFLIYFQGNSAPDKSGLPSDRFSAERTGGSVSTLTIQRTQQEDSAVYLCASSYGVQETQYFGPGTRLLVL.